The clone carrying this T cell receptor beta chain has only one observation. The antigen is not known. A junction boundary mismatches the germline segment, possibly from a read error. TCR beta CDR3 was amplified by multiplex PCR using 32 V and 13 J primers. TCRdb recomputed calls from the multiplex PCR reads with MiXCR, one row per CDR3 protein. The data hold roughly 5,400 distinct CDR3 sequences, with 22% observed a single time. This entry is derived from a study of immune heterogeneity within non-small cell lung tumors. Study observations and caveats: Individual patients showed largely nonoverlapping sets of high-frequency T-cell receptor beta clonotypes. Both recurring identical dominant CDR3 beta clonotypes and site-unique high-frequency clones were observed across tumor sites within a patient. Local T-cell clonality correlated moderately but significantly with local tumor mutational burden (R 0.3 to 0.35).

The template consisted of bulk tumor genomic DNA, with 600 ng used per sample. During surgery, several far-apart biopsies were obtained from every primary tumor. With untreated, newly diagnosed non-small cell lung cancer, the patients went on to undergo curative surgery. Those donating were patients (newly diagnosed with non-small cell lung cancer) who were having surgery with curative intent. This CDR3 is 14 amino acids long. Germline V gene sequence: CDR1 SGDLS, CDR2 YYNGEE. J is TRBJ2-7 and V is TRBV9; weak D call: TRBD2 (5 bases). The receptor comes from a man aged 60-69 years with non-small cell lung cancer. Sequencing was carried out using lung tumor tissue. The CDR3 reads CASSTRRAGVELYF. CDR3 bases: TGTGCCAGCAGCACCCGACGAGCCGGGGTCGAGCTGTACTTC.